This entry features one T cell receptor (beta chain) sequence. This sample is part of a study of blood T cell repertoires in COVID-19. Background on the study: Nucleic acid was either cDNA or gDNA, and it came from T cells, B-cell-depleted T cells, or PBMCs.

The Seattle patients, enrolled during active infection, were followed longitudinally. Under the authors' procedure: Amplification of reference gene primers was used by the study to estimate nucleated cell counts. Sequenced by immunoSEQ multiplex PCR; TCRdb stores in-frame clones only, minus some. V and J calls and clone size come straight from that table; D and trimming were deduced from the DNA. This table holds about 300,000 clones, roughly 80% found once. CDR1 is MNHEY, CDR2 SVGAGI, per germline. The CDR3 length is 15 residues. The ends were cut back, 2 bases at V and 2 bases at J, with 9 bases in the middle.

Sequencing was done on a sample of peripheral blood. This chain connects TRBV6-5 to TRBJ2-2, with D hard to call. This TCR was recovered from a human donor with COVID-19, enrolled during active disease. The donor label of this sample is uncertain. As DNA, the CDR3 is TGTGCCAGCAGTTACGGGCGCGAAAACACCGGGGAGCTGTTTTTT. It yields the protein CASSYGRENTGELFF.